These 5 T cell receptor beta chains originate from one sample sequenced in a study of siplizumab effects on memory and regulatory T cells. Measured with immunoSEQ multiplex PCR; TCRdb has only the in-frame clones, and not every one. The data show 100,000 or so clones, with 91% seen just once and 2.6% held by the top ten. Sequencing was performed on CD4+ T cells sorted from blood. All receptors derive from a human donor in good health. Some clones in this sample may be carry-over from other donors' samples.

This rearrangement joins TRBV7-2 to TRBJ2-1; perhaps TRBD2 as D (6 bases). Germline V lookup: CDR1 SGHTA, CDR2 FQGNSA. The CDR3 contains 15 residues. V was trimmed by 1 base and J by 0 bases, leaving 7 bases between them. As DNA, the CDR3 is TGTGCCAGCAGCTTAGTGCGGGGCTCCTACAATGAGCAGTTCTTC. This gives the protein CASSLVRGSYNEQFF.

The chain uses TRBV19 and TRBJ1-1; D unclear. V was cut by 4 bases and J by 1 base, with 7 bases left in between. This CDR3 is 13 amino acids long. Germline values: CDR1 LNHDA, CDR2 SQIVND (reference sequence). This chain's CDR3 is CASSTGANTEAFF. In nucleotides, the CDR3 is TGTGCCAGTAGTACGGGAGCGAACACTGAAGCTTTCTTT.

The chain recombines TRBV27 with TRBJ1-2; 8 bases align to TRBD1. The V and J ends lost 4 bases and 3 bases, in that order; junction bases with no gene match: 4. The V gene's germline CDR1 is MNHEY and CDR2 SMNVEV (reference sequence). The CDR3 is 14 amino acids. The CDR3 DNA sequence: TGTGCCAGCAGTTCGGACAGGGTCCACTATGGCTACACCTTC. Amino acid sequence: CASSSDRVHYGYTF.

The V gene is TRBV6-5, the J gene TRBJ2-7; TRBD1 might be the D (5 bases). Germline V gives CDR1 MNHEY, CDR2 SVGAGI. This CDR3 spans 15 amino acids. The germline V and J ends were trimmed by 4 bases and 3 bases, with 16 bases remaining between them. Here the CDR3 DNA reads TGTGCCAGCAGTTCAACACGGAGACAGCGCTACGAGCAGTACTTC. Amino acids: CASSSTRRQRYEQYF.

V gene TRBV7-9 combines with J gene TRBJ2-3, with D perhaps TRBD1 (6 bases). CDR1 is SEHNR, CDR2 FQNEAQ, per germline (reference sequence). Trimming cost V 4 bases and J 1 base, with 9 bases left between them. The CDR3 contains 14 residues. In DNA form, the CDR3 reads TGTGCCAGCAGCTCCTGGACAGGCACAGATACGCAGTATTTT. As protein: CASSSWTGTDTQYF.